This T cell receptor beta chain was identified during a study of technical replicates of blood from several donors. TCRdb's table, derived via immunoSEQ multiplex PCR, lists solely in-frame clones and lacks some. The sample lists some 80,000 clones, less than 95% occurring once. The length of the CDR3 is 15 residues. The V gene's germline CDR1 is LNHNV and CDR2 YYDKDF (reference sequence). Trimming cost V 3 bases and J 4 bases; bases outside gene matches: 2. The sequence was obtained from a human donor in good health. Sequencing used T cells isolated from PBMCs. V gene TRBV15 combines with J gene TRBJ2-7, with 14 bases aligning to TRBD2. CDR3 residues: CATSRGLAGAYEQYF. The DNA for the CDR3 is TGTGCCACCAGCAGGGGACTAGCGGGAGCTTACGAGCAGTACTTC.